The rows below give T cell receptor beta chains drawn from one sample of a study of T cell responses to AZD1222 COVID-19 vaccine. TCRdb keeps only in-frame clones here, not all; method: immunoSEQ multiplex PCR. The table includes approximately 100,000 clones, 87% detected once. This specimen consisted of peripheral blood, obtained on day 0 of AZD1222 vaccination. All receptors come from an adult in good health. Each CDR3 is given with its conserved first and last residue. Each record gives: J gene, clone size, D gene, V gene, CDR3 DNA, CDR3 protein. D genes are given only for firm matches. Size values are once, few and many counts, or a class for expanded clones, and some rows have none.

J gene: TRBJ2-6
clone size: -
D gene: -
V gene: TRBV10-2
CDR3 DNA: TGCGCCAGCAGTACAGTCTCTGGGGCCAACGTCCTGACTTTC
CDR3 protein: CASSTVSGANVLTF

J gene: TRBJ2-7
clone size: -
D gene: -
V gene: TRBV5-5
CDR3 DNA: TGTGCCAGCAGCTCCCTCCCCCCTGTTGTACAGTCCCCCTACGAGCAGTACTTC
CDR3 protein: CASSSLPPVVQSPYEQYF

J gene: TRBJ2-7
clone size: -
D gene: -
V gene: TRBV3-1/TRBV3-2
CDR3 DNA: TGTGCCAGCAGCCTCAACGAGCAGTACGAGCAGTACTTC
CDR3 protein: CASSLNEQYEQYF

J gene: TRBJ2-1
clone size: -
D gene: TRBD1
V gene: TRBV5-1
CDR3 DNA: TGCGCCAGCAGCCTGGGGGACAGTAACAATGAGCAGTTCTTC
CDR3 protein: CASSLGDSNNEQFF

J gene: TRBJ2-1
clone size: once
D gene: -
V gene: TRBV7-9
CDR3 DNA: TGTGCCAGCAGCCCAGGTGGGGACAATGAGCAGTTCTTC
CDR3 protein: CASSPGGDNEQFF

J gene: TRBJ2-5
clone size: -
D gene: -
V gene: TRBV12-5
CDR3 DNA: TGTGCTAGTTCGCCGGGACGATTACAACAAGAGACCCAGTACTTC
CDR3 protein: CASSPGRLQQETQYF

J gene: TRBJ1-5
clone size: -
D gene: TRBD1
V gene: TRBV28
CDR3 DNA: TGTGCCAGCAGTTCCGCGGACAGGGACAATCAGCCCCAGCATTTT
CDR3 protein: CASSSADRDNQPQHF

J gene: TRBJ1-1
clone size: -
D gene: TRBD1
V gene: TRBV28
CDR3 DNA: TGTGCCAGCAGGGGGGGACAGCTCACTGAAGCTTTCTTT
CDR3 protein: CASRGGQLTEAFF

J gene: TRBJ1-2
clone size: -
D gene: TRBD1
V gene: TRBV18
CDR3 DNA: TGTGCCAGCTCACCAAGGGGGCTCTATGGCTACACCTTC
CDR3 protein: CASSPRGLYGYTF

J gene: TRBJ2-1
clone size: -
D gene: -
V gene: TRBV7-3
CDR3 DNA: TGTGCCAGCAGCTTGGCGGGGAGCTCCTACAATGAGCAGTTCTTC
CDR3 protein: CASSLAGSSYNEQFF

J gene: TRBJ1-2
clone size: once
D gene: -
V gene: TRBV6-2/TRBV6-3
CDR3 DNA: TGTGCCAGCAGTTACTCGGGACGCAACTATGGCTACACCTTC
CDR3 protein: CASSYSGRNYGYTF

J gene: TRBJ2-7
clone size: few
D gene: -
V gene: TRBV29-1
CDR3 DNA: TGCAGCGTGTTAGGGGGCTACGAGCAGTACTTC
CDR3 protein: CSVLGGYEQYF

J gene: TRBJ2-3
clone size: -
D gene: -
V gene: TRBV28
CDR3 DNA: TGTGCCAGCAGTGGCCCCGGGACGCCTGGTCGCACAGATACGCAGTATTTT
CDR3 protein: CASSGPGTPGRTDTQYF

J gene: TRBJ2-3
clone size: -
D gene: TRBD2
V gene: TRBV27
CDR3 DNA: TGTGCCAGCAGCCGAAGCGGGGGGGCACCAGATACGCAGTATTTT
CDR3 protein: CASSRSGGAPDTQYF

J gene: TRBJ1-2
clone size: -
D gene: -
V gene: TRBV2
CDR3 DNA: TGTGCCAGCAGTCCCCAGCCCGGGAATGGCTACACCTTC
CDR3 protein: CASSPQPGNGYTF

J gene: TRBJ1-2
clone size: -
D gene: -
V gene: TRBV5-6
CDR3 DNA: TGTGCCAGCACCTACTTAGGAGGGGGCTATGGCTACACCTTC
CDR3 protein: CASTYLGGGYGYTF

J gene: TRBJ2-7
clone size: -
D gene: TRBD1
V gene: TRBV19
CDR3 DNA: TGTGCCAGTAGTATAGGATCCGAGGGACAGGGGACCTACGAGCAGTACTTC
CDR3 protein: CASSIGSEGQGTYEQYF

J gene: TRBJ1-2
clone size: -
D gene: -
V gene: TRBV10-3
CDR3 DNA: TGTGCCATCAGTGATAGCGCAGGGAGTGGCTACACCTTC
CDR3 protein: CAISDSAGSGYTF

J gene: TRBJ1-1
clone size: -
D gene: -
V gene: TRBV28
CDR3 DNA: TGTGCCAGCAGTCGGGACGGAGCACTGAACACTGAAGCTTTCTTT
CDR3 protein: CASSRDGALNTEAFF

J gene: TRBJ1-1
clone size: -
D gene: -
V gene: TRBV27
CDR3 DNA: TGTGCCAGCAGTTTATCACCCGTCAATGAAGCTTTCTTT
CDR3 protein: CASSLSPVNEAFF

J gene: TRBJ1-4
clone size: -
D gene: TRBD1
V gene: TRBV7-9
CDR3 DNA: TGTGCCAGCAGCTTACAGGGACAGGGAATGCAAAAACTGTTTTTT
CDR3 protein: CASSLQGQGMQKLFF

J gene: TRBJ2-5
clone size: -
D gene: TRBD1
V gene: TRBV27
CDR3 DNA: TGTGCCAGCAGTTTAGGGGACAGGCTTGAGACCCAGTACTTC
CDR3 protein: CASSLGDRLETQYF

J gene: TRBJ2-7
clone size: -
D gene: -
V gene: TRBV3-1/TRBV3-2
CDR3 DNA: TGTGCCAGCAGCCGGCGCGGGGATTACTACGAGCAGTACTTC
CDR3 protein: CASSRRGDYYEQYF

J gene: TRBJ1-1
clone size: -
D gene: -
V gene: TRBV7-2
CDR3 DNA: TGTGCCAGCAGCGCCCTCGTTTACACTGAAGCTTTCTTT
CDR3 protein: CASSALVYTEAFF

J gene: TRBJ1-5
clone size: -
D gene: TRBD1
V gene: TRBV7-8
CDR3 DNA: TGTGCCAGCAGCTTAAATGCAGGGGGGCGTTGGCCCCAGCATTTT
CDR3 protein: CASSLNAGGRWPQHF

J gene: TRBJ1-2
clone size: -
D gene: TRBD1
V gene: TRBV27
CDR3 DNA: TGTGCCAGCAGTCGCACTCCGGGGCGGGACAGGGGGCGTAAGAATGGCTACACCTTC
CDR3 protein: CASSRTPGRDRGRKNGYTF

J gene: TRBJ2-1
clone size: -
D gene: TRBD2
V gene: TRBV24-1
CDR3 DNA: TGTGCCACCAGTTCCCCCGGGACTAGTTGGAATGAGCAGTTCTTC
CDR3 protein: CATSSPGTSWNEQFF

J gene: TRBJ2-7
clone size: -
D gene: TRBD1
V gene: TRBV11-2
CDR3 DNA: TGTGCCAGCAGCTTAGCGGGGACAGGCATCTACGAGCAGTACTTC
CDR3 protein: CASSLAGTGIYEQYF

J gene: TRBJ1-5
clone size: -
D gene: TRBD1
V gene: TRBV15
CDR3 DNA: TGTGCCACCAGCAGAACCGGGACAGGGACCAATCAGCCCCAGCATTTT
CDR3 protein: CATSRTGTGTNQPQHF

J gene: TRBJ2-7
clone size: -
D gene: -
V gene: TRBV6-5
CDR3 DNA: TGTGCCAGCACCGGGGGCCGGGGCGAGCAGTACTTC
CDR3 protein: CASTGGRGEQYF

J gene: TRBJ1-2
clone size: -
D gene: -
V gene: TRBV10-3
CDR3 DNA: TGTGCCATCAAAGGCGGTCTCCCGGACGGTGGCTACACCTTC
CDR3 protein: CAIKGGLPDGGYTF

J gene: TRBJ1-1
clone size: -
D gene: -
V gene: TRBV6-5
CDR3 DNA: TGTGCCAGCCAGGGAAGTGACACTGAAGCTTTCTTT
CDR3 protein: CASQGSDTEAFF

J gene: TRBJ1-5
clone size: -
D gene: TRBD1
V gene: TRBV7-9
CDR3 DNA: TGTGCCAGCAGCACAGGGGAACGCAATCAGCCCCAGCATTTT
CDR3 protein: CASSTGERNQPQHF

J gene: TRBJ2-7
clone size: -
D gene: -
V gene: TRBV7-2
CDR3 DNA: TGTGCCACTTCTCCAGGTCCTGATTTATACGAGCAGTACTTC
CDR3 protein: CATSPGPDLYEQYF

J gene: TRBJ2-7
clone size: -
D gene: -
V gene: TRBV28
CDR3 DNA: TGTGCCAGCAGTAGACCGGGACTGCCGTCCTACGAGCAGTACTTC
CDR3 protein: CASSRPGLPSYEQYF